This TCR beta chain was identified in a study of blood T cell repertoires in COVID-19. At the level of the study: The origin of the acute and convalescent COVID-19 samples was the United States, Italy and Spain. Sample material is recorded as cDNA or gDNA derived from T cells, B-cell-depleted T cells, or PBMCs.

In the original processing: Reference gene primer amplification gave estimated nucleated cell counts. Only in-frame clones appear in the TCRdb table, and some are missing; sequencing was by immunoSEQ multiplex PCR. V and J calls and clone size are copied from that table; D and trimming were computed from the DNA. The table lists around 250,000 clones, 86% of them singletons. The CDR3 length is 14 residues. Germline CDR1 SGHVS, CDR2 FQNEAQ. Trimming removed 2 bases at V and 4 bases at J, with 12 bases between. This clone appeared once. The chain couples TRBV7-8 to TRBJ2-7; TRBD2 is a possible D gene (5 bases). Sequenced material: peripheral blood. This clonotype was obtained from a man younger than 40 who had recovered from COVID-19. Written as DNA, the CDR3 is TGTGCCAGCAGCTTAAGAGGGTATGGGTACGAGCAGTACTTC. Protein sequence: CASSLRGYGYEQYF. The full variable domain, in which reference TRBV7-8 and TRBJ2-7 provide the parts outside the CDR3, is GAGVSQSPRYKVAKRGQDVALRCDPISGHVSLFWYQQALGQGPEFLTYFQNEAQLDKSGLPSDRFFAERPEGSVSTLKIQRTQQEDSAVYLCASSLRGYGYEQYFGPGTRLTVT.